The 29 T cell receptor beta chains below were found in one sample sequenced in a study of response to subunit inactivated influenza vaccine. TCRdb reanalysed the RT-PCR reads using MiXCR and keeps one entry per CDR3 protein. This sample has about 500,000 distinct CDR3 sequences, with 15% to 20% found just once. The sample here was CD4+ T cells sorted from PBMCs, taken less than 30 months after vaccination. These receptors were obtained from a man aged 45 to 75 who received an inactivated influenza vaccine.

This clonotype was picked up a small number of times. The J gene is TRBJ1-5, the V gene TRBV18; TRBD1 might be the D (5 bases). Trimming left V 2 bases short and J 6 bases short, with 14 bases between. This CDR3 has 15 amino acids. The germline gives CDR1 KGHSH, CDR2 LQKENI. CDR3 residues: CASSPARDSGQPQHF. The CDR3 coding sequence is TGTGCCAGCTCACCAGCCAGGGACTCTGGTCAGCCCCAGCATTTT.

The chain combines TRBV6-6 with TRBJ2-6; D unresolved. Germline V gene data show CDR1 as MNHNY and CDR2 as SVGAGI (reference sequence). Trimming removed 7 bases from V and 2 bases from J, with 0 bases in between. The CDR3 extends over 11 amino acids. Written as DNA, the CDR3 is TGTGCCAGCACTGGGGCCAACGTCCTGACTTTC. It yields the protein CASTGANVLTF.

This clonotype was seen ten or more times. This chain connects TRBV20-1 to TRBJ1-1; TRBD1 matches at 7 bases. Germline CDR1 DFQATT, CDR2 SNEGSKA (reference sequence). The junction had 13 bases not matched to a gene; V was cut back by 6 bases and J by 0 bases. The CDR3 extends over 16 amino acids. CDR3 sequence reads: CSAKPRTGLMNTEAFF. The CDR3 DNA is TGCAGTGCGAAACCAAGGACAGGACTCATGAACACTGAAGCTTTCTTT.

Points on this clonotype: This may come from a read error, since a much larger clone is one base off. This chain uses TRBV4-2 with TRBJ1-5; 9 nucleotides agree with TRBD1. From germline, CDR1 is LGHNA and CDR2 YNFKEQ. The V and J ends lost 4 bases and 5 bases, in that order; junction bases with no gene match: 0. The CDR3 loop spans 13 amino acids. CDR3 coding DNA: TGTGCCAGCAGCCGACAGGGGGATCAGCCCCAGCATTTT. As protein: CASSRQGDQPQHF.

This clonotype was seen more than once but under ten times. The chain has TRBV9 and TRBJ2-5; 7 nucleotides align to TRBD2. Per germline, CDR1 SGDLS and CDR2 YYNGEE. V lost 0 bases and J lost 3; bases outside the gene matches: 8. The CDR3 has 16 amino acids. In nucleotides, the CDR3 is TGTGCCAGCAGCGTAGTACCAGCGGGGAACAAAGAGACCCAGTACTTC. It is translated as CASSVVPAGNKETQYF.

This clonotype has at least ten counts. The chain uses TRBV27 and TRBJ2-2, with 7 bases fitting TRBD1. J lost 6 bases, V lost 6 bases, and 4 bases had no gene match. Germline V gene sequence: CDR1 MNHEY, CDR2 SMNVEV (reference sequence). The CDR3 consists of 13 residues. The DNA of the CDR3 is TGTGCCAGCAGGAACAGGGGCGCCGGGGAGCTGTTTTTT. Translated, it gives CASRNRGAGELFF.

This clonotype was seen many times. CDR3 bases: TGTGCCAGCAGCCTCCGGGACAGGGGAGGCTCACCCCTCCACTTT. Translation: CASSLRDRGGSPLHF. The chain carries TRBV11-1 and TRBJ1-6; 10 bases match TRBD1. The CDR3 sequence is 15 residues long. V lost 5 bases, J lost 10 bases, and 8 bases stayed unmatched. Germline-derived CDR1 and CDR2 are SGHAT and FQDESV (reference sequence).

This clonotype was counted between two and nine times. This chain joins TRBV2 and TRBJ2-7; D call uncertain. The CDR3 has 14 amino acids. The V gene's germline CDR1 is SNHLY and CDR2 FYNNEI. V was trimmed by 3 bases and J by 5 bases, leaving 14 bases between them. DNA for the CDR3: TGTGCCAGCAGTGATCCCGGGCAGCCCAACGAGCAGTACTTC. This gives the protein CASSDPGQPNEQYF. The full variable domain, completed using reference TRBV2 and TRBJ2-7, is EPEVTQTPSHQVTQMGQEVILRCVPISNHLYFYWYRQILGQKVEFLVSFYNNEISEKSEIFDDQFSVERPDGSNFTLKIRSTKLEDSAMYFCASSDPGQPNEQYFGPGTRLTVT.

CDR3 sequence (DNA): TGTGCCAGCAGCCTTAGCGGGAGGAGCTCCTACAATGAGCAGTTCTTC. Its protein is CASSLSGRSSYNEQFF. V gene TRBV5-5 combines with J gene TRBJ2-1, with TRBD2 matching over 10 bases. V was clipped by 4 bases and J by 0 bases; unmatched bases: 4. There are 16 residues in the CDR3. Germline values: CDR1 SGHKS, CDR2 YYEKEE (reference sequence).

There are a few counts of this clonotype. The chain uses TRBV7-9 and TRBJ1-6, with D maybe TRBD1 (6 bases). CDR1 is SEHNR and CDR2 is FQNEAQ in the germline V gene (reference sequence). The CDR3 is made up of 15 amino acids. The V end lost 3 bases, the J end lost 6 bases, and 12 bases lay between the germline ends. The CDR3 loop reads CASSFSAGVNSPLHF. CDR3 DNA: TGTGCCAGCAGCTTTTCCGCAGGGGTTAATTCACCCCTCCACTTT. Full variable domain (missing parts from reference TRBV7-9 and TRBJ1-6): DTGVSQNPRHKITKRGQNVTFRCDPISEHNRLYWYRQTLGQGPEFLTYFQNEAQLEKSRLLSDRFSAERPKGSFSTLEIQRTEQGDSAMYLCASSFSAGVNSPLHFGNGTRLTVT.

This clonotype has a count of ten or more. CDR3 DNA: TGTGCCAGCAGCTTCTACGGGGTTAGCTACAATGAGCAGTTCTTC. The encoded protein is CASSFYGVSYNEQFF. This chain joins TRBV5-6 and TRBJ2-1; tentative D call: TRBD2 (5 bases). CDR1 is SGHDT, CDR2 YYEEEE, per germline. Trimming pared 2 bases from V and 3 bases from J, leaving 12 bases between. This CDR3 comprises 15 residues.

The chain carries TRBV9 and TRBJ2-7, with D possibly matching TRBD1 (5 bases). V dropped 0 bases and J dropped 3 bases, with 7 bases sitting between them. Germline V gene sequence: CDR1 SGDLS, CDR2 YYNGEE. The CDR3 has 13 residues. CDR3 DNA: TGTGCCAGCAGCGTAGACCAGGGCTACGAGCAGTACTTC. This translates into CASSVDQGYEQYF. Full variable domain (remainder filled in from reference TRBV9 and TRBJ2-7): DSGVTQTPKHLITATGQRVTLRCSPRSGDLSVYWYQQSLDQGLQFLIQYYNGEERAKGNILERFSAQQFPDLHSELNLSSLELGDSALYFCASSVDQGYEQYFGPGTRLTVT.

This clonotype has just a few counts. This chain uses TRBV11-1 with TRBJ1-3; 7 positions match TRBD1. The CDR3 consists of 19 residues. CDR1 is SGHAT and CDR2 is FQDESV in the germline V gene (reference sequence). The ends lost 2 bases at V and 0 bases at J; junction bases unmatched: 13. CDR3 sequence (DNA): TGTGCCAGCAGCTTAAAAGCCCTAGGGGGCGGAAGCTCTGGAAACACCATATATTTT. It translates to CASSLKALGGGSSGNTIYF.

As DNA, the CDR3 is TGTGCCAGCAGTAGCCACTCTTCGGGGAAGAACACTGAAGCTTTCTTT. It yields the protein CASSSHSSGKNTEAFF. The chain couples TRBV12-3 or TRBV12-4 to TRBJ1-1, with unresolved D. V gave up 5 bases and J gave up 1 base, with 17 bases separating them. This CDR3 has 16 residues.

A few counts support this clonotype. The rearrangement links TRBV7-2 to TRBJ1-5, with a possible D match to TRBD1 (5 bases). The length of the CDR3 is 14 residues. Germline-derived CDR1 and CDR2 are SGHTA and FQGNSA. Trimming took 1 base from V and 4 from J, leaving 8 bases between them. The CDR3 nucleotides read TGTGCCAGCAGCTTAGTGGAGGGGAATCAGCCCCAGCATTTT. It is translated as CASSLVEGNQPQHF.

This clonotype has more than one count but fewer than ten. The DNA of the CDR3 is TGCAGTGCTTCTCCGGGACCTAACTACGAGCAGTACTTC. Residues: CSASPGPNYEQYF. This rearrangement joins TRBV20-1 to TRBJ2-7; D may match TRBD1 or TRBD2 (5 bases each). Germline loops: CDR1 DFQATT, CDR2 SNEGSKA (reference sequence). The CDR3 spans 13 residues. The ends were cut back, 5 bases at V and 3 bases at J, with 14 bases in the middle.

This clonotype showed up just a few times. The chain joins TRBV19 to TRBJ2-3; no clear D. CDR3 length: 12 amino acids. Trimming took off 10 bases at V and 1 base at J, with 9 bases between the two ends. Germline V gene sequence: CDR1 LNHDA, CDR2 SQIVND (reference sequence). As DNA, the CDR3 is TGTGCCACGATTCGGGGCACAGATACGCAGTATTTT. The encoded protein is CATIRGTDTQYF.

This clonotype occurred many times. The rearrangement links TRBV16 to TRBJ2-1; 9 bases map to TRBD1. The length of the CDR3 is 14 residues. Per the germline V gene, CDR1 is KGHSY and CDR2 is FQNENV. Trimming removed 3 bases from V and 5 bases from J; junction bases left unmatched: 2. This CDR3 reads CASSQGTGNNEQFF. Here the CDR3 DNA reads TGTGCCAGCAGCCAGGGGACAGGGAACAATGAGCAGTTCTTC.

The chain combines TRBV7-9 with TRBJ1-5; D not certain. Germline lookup yields CDR1 SEHNR and CDR2 FQNEAQ (reference sequence). Trimming took off 4 bases at V and 9 bases at J, with 16 bases between the two ends. The CDR3 is 14 residues long. CDR3 bases: TGTGCCAGCAGCTCGGATCCTTCAGGTCCGCCCCAGCATTTT. Its protein product is CASSSDPSGPPQHF.

The gene calls are TRBV12-3 or TRBV12-4 and TRBJ1-2; 8 bases are shared with TRBD1. The trim removed 5 bases at V and 2 bases at J, leaving 10 bases unmatched. This CDR3 is built from 16 residues. The CDR3 DNA is TGTGCCAGCAGTGGACGATGGACAGGGCTAAACTATGGCTACACCTTC. Translated: CASSGRWTGLNYGYTF.

This clonotype has a handful of counts. The CDR3 coding sequence is TGCAGTGCTAGGGTTTCGCTACAGGGGGGTGAGCAGTTCTTC. It codes for CSARVSLQGGEQFF. V is TRBV20-1 and J is TRBJ2-1, with TRBD1 matching over 8 bases. The CDR3 spans 14 residues. Germline V gene data show CDR1 as DFQATT and CDR2 as SNEGSKA (reference sequence). Losses at the gene ends were 3 bases for V and 9 bases for J; bases not matched to a gene: 10.

The rearrangement uses TRBV9 and TRBJ2-7; no definite D call. With 1 base removed from V and 3 bases from J, the gap between germline ends came to 8 bases. Germline loops: CDR1 SGDLS, CDR2 YYNGEE. This CDR3 has 13 amino acids. The CDR3, as DNA: TGTGCCAGCAGCGTAAGTCTAGACTACGAGCAGTACTTC. Protein product: CASSVSLDYEQYF.

At least ten counts were recorded for this clonotype. The chain is built from TRBV29-1 and TRBJ2-3; 7 nucleotides line up with TRBD1. CDR1 and CDR2 (germline): SQVTM, ANQGSEA. The CDR3 is made up of 13 amino acids. The ends lost 6 bases at V and 7 bases at J; junction bases unmatched: 10. The DNA for the CDR3 is TGCAGCGTAAACACGGACAGGACCCATACGCAGTATTTT. Its protein product is CSVNTDRTHTQYF.

The rearrangement joins TRBV27 to TRBJ2-1, with 10 bases lining up with TRBD1. V gave up 7 bases and J gave up 9 bases; unmatched junction bases: 9. Germline V gives CDR1 MNHEY, CDR2 SMNVEV (reference sequence). CDR3 length: 14 residues. CDR3 coding DNA: TGTGCCAGCAAGAGGGAGACAGGGGGCGGTGAGCAGTTCTTC. This gives the protein CASKRETGGGEQFF.

The rearrangement uses TRBV20-1 and TRBJ1-4, with 7 positions matching TRBD1. There are 13 residues in the CDR3. The germline gives CDR1 DFQATT, CDR2 SNEGSKA (reference sequence). Trimming cost V 3 bases and J 8 bases; bases outside gene matches: 6. CDR3 sequence (DNA): TGCAGTGCTAGCAAGGGGGCAGTCGAAAAACTGTTTTTT. Amino acid sequence: CSASKGAVEKLFF.

This clonotype occurred many times. The V call is TRBV12-3 or TRBV12-4, the J call TRBJ1-1; 9 bases match TRBD1. Trimming at V came to 5 bases and at J to 8 bases, leaving 12 bases not matched to a gene. This CDR3 is 15 amino acids long. CDR3 sequence reads: CASSDRDRVKWEAFF. CDR3 in DNA: TGTGCCAGCAGTGACCGGGACAGGGTGAAGTGGGAAGCTTTCTTT.

The rearrangement links TRBV20-1 to TRBJ2-5; either TRBD1 or TRBD2 may supply D (5 bases each). The germline gives CDR1 DFQATT, CDR2 SNEGSKA (reference sequence). This CDR3 spans 14 amino acids. Between the trimmed V and J ends, which lost 3 bases and 5 bases, there was a span of 16 bases. The chain's CDR3 is CSASRGRVGETQYF. The DNA of the CDR3 is TGCAGTGCTAGTCGGGGCAGGGTTGGGGAGACCCAGTACTTC.

This chain connects TRBV20-1 to TRBJ2-7; D ambiguous. Trimming shortened V by 1 base and J by 4 bases, and 5 bases separated the two germline ends. Germline assignment: CDR1 DFQATT and CDR2 SNEGSKA (reference sequence). The CDR3 spans 11 residues. CDR3 DNA sequence: TGCAGTGCTAGAGGGTGGTACGAGCAGTACTTC. It encodes CSARGWYEQYF.

This clonotype was found many times. The chain uses TRBV5-1 and TRBJ2-1; D unresolved. The CDR3 runs to 13 residues. Trimming cost V 5 bases and J 7 bases, with 13 bases left between them. Germline-derived CDR1 and CDR2 are SGHRS and YFSETQ. The CDR3 nucleotides read TGCGCCAGCAGTTGGCGGTCCGTAAATGAGCAGTTCTTC. Translated, it gives CASSWRSVNEQFF.